Listed below are T cell receptor beta chains from one sample, sequenced in a study of blood T cell repertoires in COVID-19. Produced via immunoSEQ multiplex PCR; TCRdb's table is partial and in-frame only. Among tens of thousands of clones listed, about 89% were seen once. The sample was peripheral blood. These receptors all come from a man between 65 and 85 years old with active or convalescent COVID-19. The CDR3 runs from the conserved cysteine through the conserved F or W. The order of the fields is CDR3 protein, CDR3 DNA, J gene, D gene, V gene, clone size. The D gene is left open where the match is weak. The size of a clone is reported for some rows only, either as once, few or many, or as a class for expanded clones.

cdr3_aa: CASSLRLAGGRTDTQYF
cdr3_nt: TGTGCCAGCTCCCTTAGACTAGCGGGAGGGCGCACAGATACGCAGTATTTT
j_call: TRBJ2-3
d_call: TRBD2
v_call: TRBV18
clone_size: few

cdr3_aa: CSATGQGSMNTEAFF
cdr3_nt: TGCAGCGCTACCGGACAGGGTTCTATGAACACTGAAGCTTTCTTT
j_call: TRBJ1-1
d_call: TRBD1
v_call: TRBV29-1
clone_size: NA

cdr3_aa: CASSITGTSAPWDEQYF
cdr3_nt: TGTGCCAGTAGTATTACCGGGACTAGCGCGCCATGGGACGAGCAGTACTTC
j_call: TRBJ2-7
d_call: TRBD2
v_call: TRBV19
clone_size: NA

cdr3_aa: CSALFGQGRFQETQYF
cdr3_nt: TGCAGCGCCCTCTTCGGGCAGGGGAGATTTCAAGAGACCCAGTACTTC
j_call: TRBJ2-5
d_call: NA
v_call: TRBV29-1
clone_size: NA

cdr3_aa: CASSPGQKNTEAFF
cdr3_nt: TGTGCCAGCAGCCCGGGACAGAAGAACACTGAAGCTTTCTTT
j_call: TRBJ1-1
d_call: TRBD1
v_call: TRBV6-6
clone_size: NA

cdr3_aa: CASSQGYQVYNQPQHF
cdr3_nt: TGTGCCAGCAGCCAAGGTTATCAGGTTTACAATCAGCCCCAGCATTTT
j_call: TRBJ1-5
d_call: NA
v_call: TRBV3-1/TRBV3-2
clone_size: NA

cdr3_aa: CASSLRVRGSADTQYF
cdr3_nt: TGTGCCAGCAGCTTAAGGGTGCGGGGAAGTGCAGATACGCAGTATTTT
j_call: TRBJ2-3
d_call: NA
v_call: TRBV7-3
clone_size: NA

cdr3_aa: CASSPGLAGGEPYEQYF
cdr3_nt: TGCGCCAGCAGCCCGGGACTAGCGGGAGGCGAACCCTACGAGCAGTACTTC
j_call: TRBJ2-7
d_call: TRBD2
v_call: TRBV5-1
clone_size: NA

cdr3_aa: CASSMDMNTEAFF
cdr3_nt: TGTGCCAGCAGCATGGACATGAACACTGAAGCTTTCTTT
j_call: TRBJ1-1
d_call: NA
v_call: TRBV9
clone_size: NA

cdr3_aa: CASSLTLTSANEQFF
cdr3_nt: TGTGCCAGCAGCTTAACCCTGACTAGCGCCAATGAGCAGTTCTTC
j_call: TRBJ2-1
d_call: TRBD2
v_call: TRBV7-3
clone_size: NA

cdr3_aa: CASSSSGRRGWVAFF
cdr3_nt: TGTGCCAGCAGCTCCTCTGGACGACGAGGGTGGGTCGCTTTCTTT
j_call: TRBJ1-1
d_call: NA
v_call: TRBV7-9
clone_size: NA

cdr3_aa: CASSLLQSSYGYTF
cdr3_nt: TGCGCCAGCAGCTTGTTGCAATCCAGCTATGGCTACACCTTC
j_call: TRBJ1-2
d_call: NA
v_call: TRBV5-1
clone_size: NA

cdr3_aa: CASSQLAGKETQYF
cdr3_nt: TGTGCCAGCAGCCAACTAGCGGGGAAAGAGACCCAGTACTTC
j_call: TRBJ2-5
d_call: TRBD2
v_call: TRBV5-4
clone_size: NA

cdr3_aa: CASSPLLGGSGANVLTF
cdr3_nt: TGTGCCAGCAGCCCCCTCCTGGGAGGGTCTGGGGCCAACGTCCTGACTTTC
j_call: TRBJ2-6
d_call: TRBD2
v_call: TRBV28
clone_size: NA

cdr3_aa: CASSNVARVPSNEQFF
cdr3_nt: TGTGCCAGTAGCAATGTGGCCCGGGTTCCGTCCAATGAGCAGTTCTTC
j_call: TRBJ2-1
d_call: NA
v_call: TRBV19
clone_size: NA

cdr3_aa: CASSRTVNQPQHF
cdr3_nt: TGTGCCAGCAGTAGGACAGTCAATCAGCCCCAGCATTTT
j_call: TRBJ1-5
d_call: NA
v_call: TRBV6-5
clone_size: NA

cdr3_aa: CASSILGRGDYTEAFF
cdr3_nt: TGTGCCAGCAGTATACTCGGGCGAGGGGACTACACTGAAGCTTTCTTT
j_call: TRBJ1-1
d_call: NA
v_call: TRBV6-2/TRBV6-3
clone_size: NA

cdr3_aa: CASSYRGRQTQYF
cdr3_nt: TGTGCCAGCAGTTACAGGGGGCGACAGACCCAGTACTTC
j_call: TRBJ2-5
d_call: TRBD1
v_call: TRBV28
clone_size: NA

cdr3_aa: CATRVRGNEKLFF
cdr3_nt: TGTGCCACCAGAGTCCGGGGTAATGAAAAACTGTTTTTT
j_call: TRBJ1-4
d_call: NA
v_call: TRBV28
clone_size: NA

cdr3_aa: CSAWVGQGNTIYF
cdr3_nt: TGCAGCGCTTGGGTAGGACAGGGCAACACCATATATTTT
j_call: TRBJ1-3
d_call: TRBD1
v_call: TRBV29-1
clone_size: NA

cdr3_aa: CASSMRDRVVGYTF
cdr3_nt: TGTGCCAGTAGTATGAGGGACAGGGTAGTCGGCTACACCTTC
j_call: TRBJ1-2
d_call: TRBD1
v_call: TRBV19
clone_size: NA

cdr3_aa: CATSETDRVVGYTF
cdr3_nt: TGTGCCACCAGTGAAACGGACAGGGTGGTAGGCTACACCTTC
j_call: TRBJ1-2
d_call: TRBD1
v_call: TRBV24-1
clone_size: few

cdr3_aa: CASSTGTRGTDTQYF
cdr3_nt: TGTGCCAGCAGCACCGGGACTAGGGGCACAGATACGCAGTATTTT
j_call: TRBJ2-3
d_call: TRBD2
v_call: TRBV7-3
clone_size: NA

cdr3_aa: CATRRYETQYF
cdr3_nt: TGTGCCACCAGGCGATACGAGACCCAGTACTTC
j_call: TRBJ2-5
d_call: NA
v_call: TRBV28
clone_size: NA

cdr3_aa: CASSLFDGTGFNEQFF
cdr3_nt: TGTGCCAGCAGTTTATTTGATGGGACAGGGTTCAATGAGCAGTTCTTC
j_call: TRBJ2-1
d_call: TRBD1
v_call: TRBV28
clone_size: NA

cdr3_aa: CASSQWGGRMNTEAFF
cdr3_nt: TGCGCCAGCAGCCAGTGGGGGGGCAGGATGAACACTGAAGCTTTCTTT
j_call: TRBJ1-1
d_call: NA
v_call: TRBV5-1
clone_size: NA